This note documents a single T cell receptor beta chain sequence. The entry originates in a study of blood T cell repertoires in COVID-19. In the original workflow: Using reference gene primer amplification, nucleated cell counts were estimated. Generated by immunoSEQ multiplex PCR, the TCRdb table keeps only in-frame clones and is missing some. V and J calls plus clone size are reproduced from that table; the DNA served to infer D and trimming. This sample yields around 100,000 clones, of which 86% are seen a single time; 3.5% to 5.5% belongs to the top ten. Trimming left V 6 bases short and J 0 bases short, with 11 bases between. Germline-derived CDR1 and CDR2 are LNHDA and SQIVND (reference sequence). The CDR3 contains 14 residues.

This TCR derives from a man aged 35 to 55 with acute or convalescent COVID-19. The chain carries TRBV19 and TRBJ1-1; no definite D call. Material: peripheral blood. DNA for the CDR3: TGTGCCAGTAGGGTGGGCAACCTGAACACTGAAGCTTTCTTT. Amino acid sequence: CASRVGNLNTEAFF.